This T cell receptor beta chain was sequenced in a study of patients and donors after allogeneic stem cell transplantation (dated by TCRdb to 2020 to 2021). V is pared back by 3 bases and J by 4 bases, with 9 bases lying between the germline termini. The germline V gene (reference sequence) sets CDR1 to SEHNR and CDR2 to FQNEAQ. The CDR3 starts with the cysteine, ends with the phenylalanine, and has 13 residues. The read is trimmed to its CDR3 DNA, 39 bases read in frame from base 1. This clonotype came up many times. The target of this receptor is not known. Per-base qualities were not stored, and no clone one base away is much larger. To prepare the library, RT-PCR was applied. Sequencing relied on a NextSeq 550. In-frame beta chains were kept once TCRdb had trimmed the public reads at Q25 with fastp and called clones with MiXCR. Each CDR3 protein gets just one entry, which takes the most common genes and DNA from the rows behind it. This sample gives fewer than 25,000 distinct CDR3 sequences in total; 4.5% to 5.5% of them show up just once. The top ten clonotypes cover roughly 40% of the sample.

Specimen: blood, either unsorted or a sorted T cell fraction (not recorded which). The chain joins TRBV7-9 to TRBJ2-5; a tentative D call is TRBD2 (6 bases match). This receptor was taken from a human donor who was either an allogeneic HSCT recipient or a stem cell or donor lymphocyte infusion donor (not recorded which). It is not recorded whose cells these are; they may come from a transplant donor. The DNA sequence reads TGTGCCAGCAGCTTTGGTAGCGGAGAGACCCAGTACTTC. This sequence encodes CASSFGSGETQYF. With the rest looked up from the reference TRBV7-9 and TRBJ2-5 genes rather than sequenced, the full variable domain is DTGVSQNPRHKITKRGQNVTFRCDPISEHNRLYWYRQTLGQGPEFLTYFQNEAQLEKSRLLSDRFSAERPKGSFSTLEIQRTEQGDSAMYLCASSFGSGETQYFGPGTRLLVL.